The present T cell receptor beta chain was sequenced within a study of cytotoxic CD8 clonotypes in ibrutinib-treated CLL. Study-level information: Mean productive templates were under 270,000; mean productive rearrangements were 94,082.

For TCR beta libraries, roughly 2.2 micrograms of genomic DNA were obtained from cryopreserved PBMCs. Germline V gene sequence: CDR1 ENHRY, CDR2 SYGVKD. The CDR3 spans 13 residues. With 0 bases removed from V and 7 bases from J, the gap between germline ends came to 7 bases. Clones were read by immunoSEQ multiplex PCR, and TCRdb kept only the in-frame ones, dropping some. The sample shows around 140,000 clones, approximately 77% of them seen only once. This clone was counted many times. This clonotype originated in a human donor with chronic lymphocytic leukemia. This chain connects TRBV10-3 to TRBJ2-1; D not certain. The source was PBMCs, collected after 12 months of ibrutinib treatment. In DNA, the CDR3 is TGTGCCATCAGTGAGTCGAGAACGAATGAGCAGTTCTTC. As protein: CAISESRTNEQFF.